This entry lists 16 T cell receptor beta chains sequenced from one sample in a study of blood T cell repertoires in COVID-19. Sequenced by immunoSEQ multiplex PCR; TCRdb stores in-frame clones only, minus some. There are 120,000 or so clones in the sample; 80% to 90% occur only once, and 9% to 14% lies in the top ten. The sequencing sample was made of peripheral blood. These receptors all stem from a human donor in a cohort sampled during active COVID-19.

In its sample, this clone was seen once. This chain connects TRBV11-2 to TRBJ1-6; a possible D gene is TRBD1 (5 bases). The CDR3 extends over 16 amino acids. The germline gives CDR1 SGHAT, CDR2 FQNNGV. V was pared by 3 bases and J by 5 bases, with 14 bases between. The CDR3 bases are TGTGCCAGCAGCTTTGCCCAGGGCCTCAATAATTCACCCCTCCACTTT. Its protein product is CASSFAQGLNNSPLHF.

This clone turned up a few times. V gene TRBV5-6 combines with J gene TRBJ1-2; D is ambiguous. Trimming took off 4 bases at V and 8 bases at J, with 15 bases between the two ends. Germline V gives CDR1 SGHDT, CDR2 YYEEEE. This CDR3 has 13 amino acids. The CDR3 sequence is CASSARLVGGYTF. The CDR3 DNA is TGTGCCAGCAGCGCTCGACTCGTTGGAGGCTACACCTTC.

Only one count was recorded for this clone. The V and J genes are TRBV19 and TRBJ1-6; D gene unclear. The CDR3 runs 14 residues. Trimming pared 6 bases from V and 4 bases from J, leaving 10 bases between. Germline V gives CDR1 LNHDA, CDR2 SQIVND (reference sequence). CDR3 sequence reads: CASRLGDYNSPLHF. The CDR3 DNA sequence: TGTGCCAGTAGGCTCGGGGATTATAATTCACCCCTCCACTTT.

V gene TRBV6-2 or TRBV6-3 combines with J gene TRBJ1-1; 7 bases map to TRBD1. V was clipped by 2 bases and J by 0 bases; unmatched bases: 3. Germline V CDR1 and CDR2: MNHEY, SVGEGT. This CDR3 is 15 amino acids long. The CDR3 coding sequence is TGTGCCAGCAGTTACAGGGGGCCCATGAACACTGAAGCTTTCTTT. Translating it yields CASSYRGPMNTEAFF.

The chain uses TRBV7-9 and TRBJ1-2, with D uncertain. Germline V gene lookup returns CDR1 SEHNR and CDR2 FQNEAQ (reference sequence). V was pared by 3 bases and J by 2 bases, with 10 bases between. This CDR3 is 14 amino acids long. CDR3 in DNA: TGTGCCAGCAGCTTGGGCGTCGGAAACTATGGCTACACCTTC. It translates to CASSLGVGNYGYTF. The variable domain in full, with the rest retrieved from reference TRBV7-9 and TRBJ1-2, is DTGVSQNPRHKITKRGQNVTFRCDPISEHNRLYWYRQTLGQGPEFLTYFQNEAQLEKSRLLSDRFSAERPKGSFSTLEIQRTEQGDSAMYLCASSLGVGNYGYTFGSGTRLTVV.

CDR3 amino acids: CASSLGLAELEGETQYF. The CDR3, as DNA: TGTGCCAGCAGCTTGGGCCTTGCTGAACTCGAGGGAGAGACCCAGTACTTC. This chain connects TRBV11-2 to TRBJ2-5; tentatively, D is TRBD2 (5 bases). Per the germline V gene, CDR1 is SGHAT and CDR2 is FQNNGV. There are 17 residues in the CDR3. The germline V and J ends were trimmed by 3 bases and 4 bases, with 21 bases remaining between them. Full variable domain (missing parts from reference TRBV11-2 and TRBJ2-5): EAGVAQSPRYKIIEKRQSVAFWCNPISGHATLYWYQQILGQGPKLLIQFQNNGVVDDSQLPKDRFSAERLKGVDSTLKIQPAKLEDSAVYLCASSLGLAELEGETQYFGPGTRLLVL.

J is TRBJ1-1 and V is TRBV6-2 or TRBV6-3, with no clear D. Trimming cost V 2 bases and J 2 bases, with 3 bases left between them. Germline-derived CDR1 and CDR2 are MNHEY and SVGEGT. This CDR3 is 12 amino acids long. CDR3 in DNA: TGTGCCAGCAGTTACGTAAACACTGAAGCTTTCTTT. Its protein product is CASSYVNTEAFF.

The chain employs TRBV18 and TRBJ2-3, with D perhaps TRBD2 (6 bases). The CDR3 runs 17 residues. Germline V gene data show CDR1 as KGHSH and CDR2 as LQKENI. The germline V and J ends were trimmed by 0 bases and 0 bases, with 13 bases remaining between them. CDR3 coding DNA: TGTGCCAGCTCACCACCTCGCAGGGAGGTTAGCACAGATACGCAGTATTTT. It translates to CASSPPRREVSTDTQYF. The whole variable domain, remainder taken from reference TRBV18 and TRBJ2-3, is NAGVMQNPRHLVRRRGQEARLRCSPMKGHSHVYWYRQLPEEGLKFMVYLQKENIIDESGMPKERFSAEFPKEGPSILRIQQVVRGDSAAYFCASSPPRREVSTDTQYFGPGTRLTVL.

CDR3 region: CASSPNAGVRRDTQYF. DNA for the CDR3: TGTGCCAGTAGTCCCAATGCGGGGGTCCGAAGAGATACGCAGTATTTT. The chain employs TRBV19 and TRBJ2-3; TRBD2 agrees at 7 bases. CDR3 length equals 16 residues. Germline V gives CDR1 LNHDA, CDR2 SQIVND (reference sequence). Germline trimming cut 5 bases from V and 5 bases from J; bases unmatched to any gene: 13. Drawing the rest from reference TRBV19 and TRBJ2-3, the complete variable domain is DGGITQSPKYLFRKEGQNVTLSCEQNLNHDAMYWYRQDPGQGLRLIYYSQIVNDFQKGDIAEGYSVSREKKESFPLTVTSAQKNPTAFYLCASSPNAGVRRDTQYFGPGTRLTVL.

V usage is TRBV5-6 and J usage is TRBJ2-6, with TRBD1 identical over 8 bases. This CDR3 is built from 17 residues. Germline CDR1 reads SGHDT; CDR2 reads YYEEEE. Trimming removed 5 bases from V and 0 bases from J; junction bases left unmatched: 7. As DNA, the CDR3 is TGTGCCAGCAGACGGGGACAGGACCTCTCTGGGGCCAACGTCCTGACTTTC. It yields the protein CASRRGQDLSGANVLTF.

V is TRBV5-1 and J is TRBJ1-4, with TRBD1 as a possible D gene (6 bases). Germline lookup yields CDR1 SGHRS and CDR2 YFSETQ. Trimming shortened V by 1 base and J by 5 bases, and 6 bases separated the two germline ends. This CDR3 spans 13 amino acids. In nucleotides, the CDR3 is TGCGCCAGCAGCTTGAGGGGGAATGAAAAACTGTTTTTT. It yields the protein CASSLRGNEKLFF. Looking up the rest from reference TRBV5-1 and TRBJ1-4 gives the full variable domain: KAGVTQTPRYLIKTRGQQVTLSCSPISGHRSVSWYQQTPGQGLQFLFEYFSETQRNKGNFPGRFSGRQFSNSRSEMNVSTLELGDSALYLCASSLRGNEKLFFGSGTQLSVL.

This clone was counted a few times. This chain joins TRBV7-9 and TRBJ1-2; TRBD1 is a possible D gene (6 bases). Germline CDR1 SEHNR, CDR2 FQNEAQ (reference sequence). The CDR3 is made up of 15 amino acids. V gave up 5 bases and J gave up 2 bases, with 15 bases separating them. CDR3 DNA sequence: TGTGCCAGCAGCCCCAGAGGGGGAGGGAACTATGGCTACACCTTC. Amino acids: CASSPRGGGNYGYTF.

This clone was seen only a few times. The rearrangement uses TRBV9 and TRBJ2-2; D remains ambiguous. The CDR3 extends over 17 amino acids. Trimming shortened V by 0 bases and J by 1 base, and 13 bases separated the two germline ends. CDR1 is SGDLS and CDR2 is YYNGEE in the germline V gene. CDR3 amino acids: CASSVGAGILNTGELFF. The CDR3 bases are TGTGCCAGCAGCGTAGGTGCAGGAATCCTGAACACCGGGGAGCTGTTTTTT.

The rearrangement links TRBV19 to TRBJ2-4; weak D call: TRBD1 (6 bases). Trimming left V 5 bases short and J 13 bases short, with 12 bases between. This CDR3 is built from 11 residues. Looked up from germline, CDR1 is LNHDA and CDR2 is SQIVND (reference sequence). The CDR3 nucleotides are TGTGCCAGTAGTTTATCAGGGGCGCAGTACTTC. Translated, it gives CASSLSGAQYF. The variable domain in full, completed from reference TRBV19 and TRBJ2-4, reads DGGITQSPKYLFRKEGQNVTLSCEQNLNHDAMYWYRQDPGQGLRLIYYSQIVNDFQKGDIAEGYSVSREKKESFPLTVTSAQKNPTAFYLCASSLSGAQYFGAGTRLSVL.

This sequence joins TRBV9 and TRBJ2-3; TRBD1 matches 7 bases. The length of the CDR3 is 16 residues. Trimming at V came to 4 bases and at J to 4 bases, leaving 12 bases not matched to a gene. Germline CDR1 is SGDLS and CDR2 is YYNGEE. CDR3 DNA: TGTGCCAGCAGCTCGCCCCCAGGGGGTGGCTCAGATACGCAGTATTTT. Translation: CASSSPPGGGSDTQYF. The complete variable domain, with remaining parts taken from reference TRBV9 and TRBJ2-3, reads DSGVTQTPKHLITATGQRVTLRCSPRSGDLSVYWYQQSLDQGLQFLIQYYNGEERAKGNILERFSAQQFPDLHSELNLSSLELGDSALYFCASSSPPGGGSDTQYFGPGTRLTVL.

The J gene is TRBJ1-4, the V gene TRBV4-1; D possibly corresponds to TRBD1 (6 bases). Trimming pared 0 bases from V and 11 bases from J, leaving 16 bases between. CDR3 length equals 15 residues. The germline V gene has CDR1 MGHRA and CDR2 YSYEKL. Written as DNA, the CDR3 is TGCGCCAGCAGCCAAGATCTGGGACAACTGCAGAAACTGTTTTTT. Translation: CASSQDLGQLQKLFF.